The 20 T cell receptor beta chains below were found in one sample sequenced in a study of early T cells in non-severe SARS-CoV-2 infection. TCRdb reprocessed the 5' RACE reads with MiXCR, giving one entry per CDR3 protein. The sample has roughly 28,000 distinct CDR3 sequences, roughly 5% seen once. Sequencing used whole blood. These receptors were taken from an adult who was a healthcare worker with PCR-confirmed SARS-CoV-2 infection or an uninfected control (not recorded which).

This clonotype was seen repeatedly, ten times or more. This rearrangement joins TRBV5-1 to TRBJ1-5; unclear D gene. The CDR3 spans 16 residues. Germline CDR1 and CDR2: SGHRS and YFSETQ. The V end lost 0 bases, the J end lost 6 bases, and 16 bases lay between the germline ends. The CDR3 loop reads CASSLGTSGFGQPQHF. The CDR3 DNA reads TGCGCCAGCAGCTTGGGAACCTCGGGTTTCGGTCAGCCCCAGCATTTT.

Many counts were recorded for this clonotype. The V gene is TRBV28, the J gene TRBJ2-3; D remains unclear. Germline CDR1 reads MDHEN; CDR2 reads SYDVKM. The V gene lost 8 bases and the J gene lost 4 bases, with 7 bases spanning the gap. The CDR3 is 11 residues long. In DNA, the CDR3 is TGTGCCAGCTCCGTACCAGATACGCAGTATTTT. Its protein product is CASSVPDTQYF.

In this sample, this clonotype turned up many times. The chain links TRBV19 to TRBJ1-6; 7 bases match TRBD1. CDR1 is LNHDA, CDR2 SQIVND, per germline (reference sequence). J lost 10 bases, V lost 7 bases, and 13 bases had no gene match. The CDR3 length is 15 residues. CDR3 in amino acids: CASTSTNTGASPLHF. In DNA form, the CDR3 reads TGTGCCAGTACCTCAACGAACACAGGGGCCTCACCCCTCCACTTT.

The chain employs TRBV30 and TRBJ1-1; 7 bases map to TRBD1. The CDR3 is 15 amino acids. Unmatched junction bases numbered 8, after V lost 0 bases and J lost 4 bases. Germline lookup yields CDR1 GTSNPN and CDR2 SVGIG (reference sequence). CDR3 region: CAWSVGTRGTTEAFF. Written as DNA, the CDR3 is TGTGCCTGGAGTGTAGGTACCAGGGGGACCACTGAAGCTTTCTTT.

The chain combines TRBV6-5 with TRBJ2-7, with no clear D. Trimming stripped 0 bases from V and 3 bases from J, with 9 bases between. The CDR3 is 14 residues long. CDR1 and CDR2 from the germline V gene are MNHEY and SVGAGI. In DNA form, the CDR3 reads TGTGCCAGCAGTTACTCCTCGAACCACTACGAGCAGTACTTC. As protein: CASSYSSNHYEQYF.

This chain connects TRBV11-2 to TRBJ2-3, with TRBD1 as a possible D gene (5 bases). V was pared by 1 base and J by 6 bases, with 20 bases between. The CDR3 covers 17 residues. The V gene's germline CDR1 is SGHAT and CDR2 FQNNGV. This chain's CDR3 is CASSLASNPSGQDTQYF. Here the CDR3 DNA reads TGTGCCAGCAGCTTAGCGTCCAACCCGTCAGGGCAGGATACGCAGTATTTT.

This clonotype was observed at least ten times. The chain links TRBV18 to TRBJ1-1, with D perhaps TRBD1 (6 bases). Germline CDR1 reads KGHSH; CDR2 reads LQKENI. This CDR3 region has 14 residues. Trimming removed 0 bases from V and 5 bases from J, with 10 bases in between. The CDR3 here is CASSPPGGRTEAFF. In DNA form, the CDR3 reads TGTGCCAGCTCACCACCGGGGGGGCGAACTGAAGCTTTCTTT.

In this sample, this clonotype turned up many times. The chain uses TRBV5-6 and TRBJ2-7; D remains unclear. V dropped 6 bases and J dropped 0 bases, with 10 bases sitting between them. This CDR3 spans 13 amino acids. Per germline, CDR1 SGHDT and CDR2 YYEEEE. In DNA, the CDR3 is TGTGCCAGCAAAATTAGAGCCTCCTACGAGCAGTACTTC. Protein sequence: CASKIRASYEQYF.

This clonotype was seen at least ten times. V is TRBV6-6 and J is TRBJ1-2; no reliable D call. This CDR3 has 13 residues. From germline, CDR1 is MNHNY and CDR2 SVGAGI (reference sequence). V was pared by 4 bases and J by 2 bases, with 8 bases between. The CDR3 here is CASSFSENYGYTF. As DNA, the CDR3 is TGTGCCAGCAGTTTCAGTGAGAACTATGGCTACACCTTC.

This clonotype was detected ten times or more. The chain joins TRBV5-1 to TRBJ2-5; 7 positions match TRBD1. The CDR3 spans 15 residues. In germline, CDR1 is SGHRS, CDR2 YFSETQ. V lost 4 bases to trimming and J lost 2 bases; unmatched junction nucleotides: 8. CDR3 sequence: CASSRDGQVQETQYF. The CDR3 region has the DNA TGCGCCAGCAGCAGAGACGGACAGGTTCAAGAGACCCAGTACTTC.

This clonotype was detected many times. The chain carries TRBV30 and TRBJ2-1; weak D call: TRBD1 (6 bases). V was pared by 2 bases and J by 6 bases, with 17 bases between. Germline V lookup: CDR1 GTSNPN, CDR2 SVGIG (reference sequence). The CDR3 covers 15 residues. The CDR3 DNA reads as TGTGCCTGGAGTAGTGGTACACCCAGGGGCAATGAGCAGTTCTTC. Encoded protein: CAWSSGTPRGNEQFF.

A remark on this clonotype: A read error may be the cause here, since a much bigger clone is one base away. The chain recombines TRBV20-1 with TRBJ1-6; the D gene is possibly TRBD1 (6 bases). V lost 3 bases and J lost 5, with 11 bases in between. CDR3 length: 14 residues. The germline CDR1 and CDR2 sequences are DFQATT and SNEGSKA (reference sequence). CDR3 sequence reads: CSASRTVNNSPLHF. CDR3 coding DNA: TGCAGTGCTAGTAGGACAGTCAATAATTCACCCCTCCACTTT.

This clonotype was detected only a few times. The chain uses TRBV7-6 and TRBJ2-1, with a possible D match to TRBD2 (5 bases). V was pared by 5 bases and J by 12 bases, with 14 bases between. Germline V gives CDR1 SGHVS, CDR2 FNYEAQ. The CDR3 runs 12 residues. The CDR3 sequence is CASSQLRGGQFF. CDR3 bases: TGTGCCAGCAGCCAACTTCGGGGTGGGCAGTTCTTC.

This clonotype has a count of ten or more. V and J are TRBV7-9 and TRBJ2-1, with a possible D match to TRBD1 (5 bases). The CDR3 is 13 residues long. V was cut by 5 bases and J by 4 bases, with 9 bases left in between. Germline V gene sequence: CDR1 SEHNR, CDR2 FQNEAQ (reference sequence). The CDR3 spells CASSIQVYNEQFF. CDR3 nucleotides: TGTGCCAGCAGCATACAGGTGTACAATGAGCAGTTCTTC.

This clonotype was counted many times. The chain is built from TRBV11-1 and TRBJ2-1; 7 positions agree with TRBD2. The V segment lost 5 bases and the J segment 5 bases; nucleotides outside the gene matches: 15. Germline V lookup: CDR1 SGHAT, CDR2 FQDESV (reference sequence). CDR3 length equals 17 residues. In DNA form, the CDR3 reads TGTGCCAGCAGCCCATGGACTAGGCGGCCCGGCGACAATGAGCAGTTCTTC. The encoded protein is CASSPWTRRPGDNEQFF.

There are many counts of this clonotype. The V call is TRBV7-3, the J call TRBJ2-2; 8 positions match TRBD1. Germline CDR1 reads SGHTA; CDR2 reads FQGTGA. V lost 5 bases, J lost 6 bases, and 5 bases stayed unmatched. The CDR3 loop spans 14 amino acids. CDR3 bases: TGTGCCAGCAGCCGACAGGGGTCTTCCGGGGAGCTGTTTTTT. As protein: CASSRQGSSGELFF.

This clonotype has a count of ten or more. The chain employs TRBV5-4 and TRBJ1-2; 9 bases are a match to TRBD1. Germline lookup yields CDR1 SGHNT and CDR2 YYREEE (reference sequence). The trim removed 2 bases at V and 4 bases at J, leaving 9 bases unmatched. The CDR3 has 16 residues. CDR3 sequence (DNA): TGTGCCAGCAGCTTCCCAAGGGACAGGGATAGCTATGGCTACACCTTC. Protein sequence: CASSFPRDRDSYGYTF.

This clonotype was observed many times. This chain joins TRBV30 and TRBJ1-2; weak D call: TRBD1 (5 bases). The CDR3 contains 13 residues. CDR1 and CDR2 from the germline V gene are GTSNPN and SVGIG (reference sequence). V lost 6 bases and J lost 4, with 15 bases in between. The CDR3 is CACGHQASYGYTF. CDR3 coding DNA: TGTGCCTGCGGACACCAGGCCAGCTATGGCTACACCTTC.

The chain employs TRBV5-1 and TRBJ2-1; the D is unclear. The germline V gene has CDR1 SGHRS and CDR2 YFSETQ. V was pared by 5 bases and J by 1 base, with 13 bases between. The CDR3 totals 15 residues. CDR3 nucleotide sequence: TGCGCCAGCAGTATTCCCCCCGGGTCCTACAATGAGCAGTTCTTC. This gives the protein CASSIPPGSYNEQFF.

This clonotype counts as medium-sized (0.01 to 0.1%). The V call is TRBV6-5, the J call TRBJ1-2; 7 bases agree with TRBD1. Unmatched junction bases numbered 9, after V lost 0 bases and J lost 5 bases. Germline V CDR1 and CDR2: MNHEY, SVGAGI. This CDR3 region has 16 residues. As DNA, the CDR3 is TGTGCCAGCAGTTACTCTGTCGGGACAGCATTTTATGGCTACACCTTC. Its translation is CASSYSVGTAFYGYTF.